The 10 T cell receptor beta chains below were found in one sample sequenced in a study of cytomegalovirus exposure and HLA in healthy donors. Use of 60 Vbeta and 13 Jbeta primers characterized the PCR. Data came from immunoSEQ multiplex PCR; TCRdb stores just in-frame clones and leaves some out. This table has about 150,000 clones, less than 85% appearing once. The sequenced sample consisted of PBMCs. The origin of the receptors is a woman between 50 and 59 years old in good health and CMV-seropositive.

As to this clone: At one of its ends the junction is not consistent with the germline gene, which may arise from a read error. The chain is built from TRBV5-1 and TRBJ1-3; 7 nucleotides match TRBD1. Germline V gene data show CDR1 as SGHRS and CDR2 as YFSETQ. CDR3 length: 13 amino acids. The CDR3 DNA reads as TGCGCCAGCAGGTTGGACAGGAGAGGCACCATATATTTT. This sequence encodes CASRLDRRGTIYF.

CDR3 sequence: CASSADRGRWQPQHF. The CDR3 nucleotides read TGTGCCAGCAGCGCGGATAGGGGGCGGTGGCAGCCCCAGCATTTT. This rearrangement joins TRBV5-8 to TRBJ1-5; 7 positions agree with TRBD1. CDR3 length equals 15 residues. Germline trimming cut 4 bases from V and 7 bases from J; bases unmatched to any gene: 11. Germline V CDR1 and CDR2: SGHTS, YDEGEE.

The CDR3 DNA is TGCGCCAGCAGCTTGAGTAAGACTAGCGGGGACTACAATGAGCAGTTCTTC. Translated, it gives CASSLSKTSGDYNEQFF. The J gene is TRBJ2-1, the V gene TRBV5-1; 11 bases are shared with TRBD2. This CDR3 is built from 17 residues. Trimming removed 1 base from V and 3 bases from J; junction bases left unmatched: 6. Germline lookup yields CDR1 SGHRS and CDR2 YFSETQ.

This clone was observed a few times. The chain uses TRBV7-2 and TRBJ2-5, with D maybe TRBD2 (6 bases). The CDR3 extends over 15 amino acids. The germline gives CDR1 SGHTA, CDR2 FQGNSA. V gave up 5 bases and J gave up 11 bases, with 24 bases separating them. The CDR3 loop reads CASSPIGGAAGEQYF. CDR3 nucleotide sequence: TGTGCCAGCAGCCCGATAGGAGGGGCCGCTGGGGAGCAGTACTTC.

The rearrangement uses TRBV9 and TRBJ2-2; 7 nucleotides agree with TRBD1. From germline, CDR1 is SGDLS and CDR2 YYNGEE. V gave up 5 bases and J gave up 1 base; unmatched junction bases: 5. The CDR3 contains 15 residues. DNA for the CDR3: TGTGCCAGCAGGACCGGGACAGTGAACACCGGGGAGCTGTTTTTT. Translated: CASRTGTVNTGELFF.

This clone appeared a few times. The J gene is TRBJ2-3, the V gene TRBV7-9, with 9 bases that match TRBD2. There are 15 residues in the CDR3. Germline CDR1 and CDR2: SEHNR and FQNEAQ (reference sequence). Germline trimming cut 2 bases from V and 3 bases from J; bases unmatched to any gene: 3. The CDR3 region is CASSLKAGGTDTQYF. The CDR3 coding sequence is TGTGCCAGCAGCTTAAAAGCGGGGGGAACAGATACGCAGTATTTT.

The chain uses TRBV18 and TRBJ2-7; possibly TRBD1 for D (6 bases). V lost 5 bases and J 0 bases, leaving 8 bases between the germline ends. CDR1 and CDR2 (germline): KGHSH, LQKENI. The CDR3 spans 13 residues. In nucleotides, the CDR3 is TGTGCCAGCTCAACAGGGCGCTCCTACGAGCAGTACTTC. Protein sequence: CASSTGRSYEQYF.

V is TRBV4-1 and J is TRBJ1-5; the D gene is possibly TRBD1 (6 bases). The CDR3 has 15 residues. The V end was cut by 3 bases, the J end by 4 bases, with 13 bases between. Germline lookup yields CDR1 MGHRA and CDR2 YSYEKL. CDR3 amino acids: CASSQDRDKNQPQHF. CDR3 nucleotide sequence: TGCGCCAGCAGCCAGGACCGGGACAAAAATCAGCCCCAGCATTTT.

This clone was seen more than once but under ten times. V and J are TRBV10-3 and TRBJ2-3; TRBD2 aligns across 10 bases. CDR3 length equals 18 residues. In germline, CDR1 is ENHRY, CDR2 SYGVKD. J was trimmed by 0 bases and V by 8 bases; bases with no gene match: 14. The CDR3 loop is CAIGKGRLAGESTDTQYF. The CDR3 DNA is TGTGCCATCGGTAAGGGTCGGCTAGCGGGGGAGAGCACAGATACGCAGTATTTT.

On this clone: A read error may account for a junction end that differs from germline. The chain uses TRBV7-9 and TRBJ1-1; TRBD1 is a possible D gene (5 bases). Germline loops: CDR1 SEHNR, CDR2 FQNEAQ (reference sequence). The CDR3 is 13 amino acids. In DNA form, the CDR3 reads TGTTCCAGCAGCACGACAGAGAACACTGAAGCTTTCTTT. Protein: CSSSTTENTEAFF.